Listed here are 6 T cell receptor beta chains from one sample, sequenced in a study of blood T cell repertoires in COVID-19. The assay was immunoSEQ multiplex PCR, and TCRdb's table has in-frame clones only and misses some. The repertoire holds under 130,000 clones, with 80% to 90% as singletons. The material sequenced was peripheral blood. Receptor source: a woman aged 80 or over with acute or convalescent COVID-19.

The chain carries TRBV28 and TRBJ1-4; D unclear. The V end was cut by 6 bases, the J end by 10 bases, with 12 bases between. Germline assignment: CDR1 MDHEN and CDR2 SYDVKM. The CDR3 sequence is 12 residues long. CDR3 loop: CASSSGYGKLFF. The DNA for the CDR3 is TGTGCCAGCAGCTCCGGTTATGGAAAACTGTTTTTT.

This clone was counted a single time. V is TRBV27 and J is TRBJ1-5, with 8 bases aligning to TRBD1. Germline loops: CDR1 MNHEY, CDR2 SMNVEV (reference sequence). With V trimmed by 6 bases and J by 4 bases, 23 bases remained unmatched. This CDR3 contains 20 residues. The CDR3 nucleotides read TGTGCCAGCAGCCCGGCCCGCCGGACAGGGATCTACCCTCAGAATCAGCCCCAGCATTTT. This codes for CASSPARRTGIYPQNQPQHF.

The chain uses TRBV18 and TRBJ2-1; TRBD1 agrees at 7 bases. The V segment lost 6 bases and the J segment 8 bases; nucleotides outside the gene matches: 7. This CDR3 has 13 amino acids. Germline values: CDR1 KGHSH, CDR2 LQKENI. The CDR3 bases are TGTGCCAGCTCCCGACAGGGTCGCGATGAGCAGTTCTTC. This codes for CASSRQGRDEQFF.

The chain is built from TRBV5-6 and TRBJ2-7, with D hard to call. With 0 bases removed from V and 4 bases from J, the gap between germline ends came to 2 bases. This CDR3 region has 11 residues. Germline-derived CDR1 and CDR2 are SGHDT and YYEEEE. The CDR3 DNA sequence: TGTGCCAGCAGCTTGGCGTACGAGCAGTACTTC. Translation gives CASSLAYEQYF.

V is TRBV5-4 and J is TRBJ1-2; 7 bases map to TRBD1. There are 16 residues in the CDR3. Germline CDR1 SGHNT, CDR2 YYREEE (reference sequence). V shed 0 bases, J shed 5 bases, and the junction held 10 bases outside the gene matches. CDR3 sequence: CASSLGDRQGGYGYTF. For the CDR3, the DNA is TGTGCCAGCAGCTTGGGGGATCGACAGGGAGGATATGGCTACACCTTC.

This clone occurred a few times. The chain carries TRBV28 and TRBJ1-2; 9 bases fit TRBD1. The length of the CDR3 is 17 residues. V lost 5 bases, J lost 8 bases, and 18 bases stayed unmatched. Per germline, CDR1 MDHEN and CDR2 SYDVKM. CDR3 sequence: CASSHFGSDRGGEGYTF. The DNA for the CDR3 is TGTGCCAGCAGTCATTTCGGTTCGGACAGGGGTGGGGAGGGCTACACCTTC.